The 16 T cell receptor beta chains reported below all come from one sample, sequenced in a study of vaccination effects on CD4 cells after COVID-19. Once cultured for nine to ten days, the cells underwent separation to obtain CD4+ T cells. Their specific antigens are unknown. Produced via immunoSEQ multiplex PCR; TCRdb's table is partial and in-frame only. This table has 65,000 to 80,000 clones, 70% to 80% appearing once. The material sequenced was CD4+ T cells from PBMCs cultured without peptide, taken before COVID-19 vaccination. These receptors came from a human donor who received a COVID-19 vaccine.

The chain links TRBV5-5 to TRBJ2-7, with D possibly being TRBD1 or TRBD2 (5 bases each). Deletions cut 1 base from V and 2 bases from J, with 10 bases between. Germline loops: CDR1 SGHKS, CDR2 YYEKEE (reference sequence). The CDR3 is 14 residues long. The CDR3 protein is CASSLPGGAYEQYV. In DNA, the CDR3 is TGTGCCAGCAGCTTGCCTGGGGGTGCCTACGAGCAGTACGTC.

The V call is TRBV28, the J call TRBJ2-1, with a tentative D call TRBD2 (5 bases). CDR1 and CDR2 from the germline V gene are MDHEN and SYDVKM. V lost 4 bases and J lost 3, with 25 bases in between. This CDR3 contains 19 residues. The CDR3 sequence is CASSSSKAGEGRNYNEQFF. DNA for the CDR3: TGTGCCAGCAGTTCCTCTAAGGCGGGCGAGGGCAGAAACTACAATGAGCAGTTCTTC.

The rearrangement uses TRBV9 and TRBJ1-1, with D hard to call. Germline values: CDR1 SGDLS, CDR2 YYNGEE. The CDR3 is 14 residues long. Trimming pared 4 bases from V and 1 base from J, leaving 11 bases between. The CDR3 protein is CASSSQGSNTEAFF. In nucleotides, the CDR3 is TGTGCCAGCAGCTCCCAAGGATCGAACACTGAAGCTTTCTTT.

CDR3 protein: CSAIDKTGDTEAFF. The CDR3 DNA reads as TGCAGTGCTATTGACAAGACCGGAGACACTGAAGCTTTCTTT. The rearrangement uses TRBV20-1 and TRBJ1-1; D not certain. CDR3 length: 14 amino acids. Germline-derived CDR1 and CDR2 are DFQATT and SNEGSKA (reference sequence). V was clipped by 4 bases and J by 3 bases, with 15 bases between them.

The rearrangement uses TRBV14 and TRBJ2-5; D might be TRBD2 (6 bases). Germline CDR1 SGHDN, CDR2 FVKESK. Trimming pared 0 bases from V and 4 bases from J, leaving 15 bases between. The CDR3 consists of 16 residues. The CDR3 DNA reads as TGTGCCAGCAGCCAAGACGGGCGGGGATTCTTAGAGACCCAGTACTTC. Its protein is CASSQDGRGFLETQYF.

This clone showed up just a few times. In nucleotides, the CDR3 is TGTGCCTGGAGTGAGGGGTCGACGAGGGAAAAACTGTTTTTT. It translates to CAWSEGSTREKLFF. This rearrangement joins TRBV30 to TRBJ1-4, with a weak D call TRBD1 (5 bases). This CDR3 spans 14 amino acids. V gave up 1 base and J gave up 8 bases, with 14 bases separating them. Germline CDR1 reads GTSNPN; CDR2 reads SVGIG (reference sequence).

The gene calls are TRBV4-1 and TRBJ1-2; D is unclear. CDR3 length equals 17 residues. Germline V gene sequence: CDR1 MGHRA, CDR2 YSYEKL. Between the trimmed V and J ends, which lost 3 bases and 7 bases, there was a span of 24 bases. The CDR3 DNA is TGCGCCAGCAGCCATTTCGGTAAAACCGGGCCTACCACTGGCTACACCTTC. Protein: CASSHFGKTGPTTGYTF.

V gene TRBV7-2 combines with J gene TRBJ2-5; 9 nucleotides agree with TRBD2. This CDR3 has 16 amino acids. V was pared by 6 bases and J by 5 bases, with 13 bases of the junction left unmatched. Germline V lookup: CDR1 SGHTA, CDR2 FQGNSA. In nucleotides, the CDR3 is TGTGCCAGCAGTAGTGGCGGGGGGGCTGTTCGGGAGACCCAGTACTTC. This codes for CASSSGGGAVRETQYF.

The DNA for the CDR3 is TGTGCCAGCAGCATCTCGGGACAACTCTATAATTCACCCCTCCACTTT. The encoded protein is CASSISGQLYNSPLHF. The chain is built from TRBV5-6 and TRBJ1-6, with a tentative D call TRBD1 (6 bases). V shed 4 bases and J shed 3 bases, with 14 bases lying between them. Germline loops: CDR1 SGHDT, CDR2 YYEEEE. CDR3 length: 16 residues. Full variable domain (missing parts from reference TRBV5-6 and TRBJ1-6): DAGVTQSPTHLIKTRGQQVTLRCSPKSGHDTVSWYQQALGQGPQFIFQYYEEEERQRGNFPDRFSGHQFPNYSSELNVNALLLGDSALYLCASSISGQLYNSPLHFGNGTRLTVT.

This sequence joins TRBV7-3 and TRBJ2-3; no definite D call. Germline V CDR1 and CDR2: SGHTA, FQGTGA. This CDR3 is 13 amino acids long. The ends were cut back, 2 bases at V and 0 bases at J, with 3 bases in the middle. The CDR3 DNA reads as TGTGCCAGCAGCTTACAGAGCACAGATACGCAGTATTTT. Translating it yields CASSLQSTDTQYF. Supplemented by reference TRBV7-3 and TRBJ2-3, the full variable domain reads GAGVSQTPSNKVTEKGKYVELRCDPISGHTALYWYRQSLGQGPEFLIYFQGTGAADDSGLPNDRFFAVRPEGSVSTLKIQRTERGDSAVYLCASSLQSTDTQYFGPGTRLTVL.

The J gene is TRBJ1-2, the V gene TRBV30, with D possibly matching TRBD1 (6 bases). The germline V and J ends were trimmed by 0 bases and 4 bases, with 6 bases remaining between them. The CDR3 contains 12 residues. CDR1 and CDR2 from the germline V gene are GTSNPN and SVGIG (reference sequence). In DNA, the CDR3 is TGTGCCTGGAGTGTAGGGGGCTATGGCTACACCTTC. Its protein product is CAWSVGGYGYTF.

V usage is TRBV2 and J usage is TRBJ1-3; D call uncertain. The V gene lost 7 bases and the J gene lost 0 bases, with 13 bases spanning the gap. The CDR3 has 15 amino acids. CDR1 and CDR2 from the germline V gene are SNHLY and FYNNEI. DNA of the CDR3: TGTGCCAGCAAGTTCGGGCCGAGCTCTGGAAACACCATATATTTT. Translating it yields CASKFGPSSGNTIYF. The full variable domain, completed using reference TRBV2 and TRBJ1-3, is EPEVTQTPSHQVTQMGQEVILRCVPISNHLYFYWYRQILGQKVEFLVSFYNNEISEKSEIFDDQFSVERPDGSNFTLKIRSTKLEDSAMYFCASKFGPSSGNTIYFGEGSWLTVV.

The chain carries TRBV6-5 and TRBJ2-2; D call uncertain. The CDR3 runs to 12 residues. Germline CDR1 reads MNHEY; CDR2 reads SVGAGI. Between the trimmed V and J ends, which lost 0 bases and 4 bases, there was a span of 0 bases. The CDR3 spells CASSYSTGELFF. The CDR3 DNA follows: TGTGCCAGCAGTTACTCCACCGGGGAGCTGTTTTTT.

This chain joins TRBV19 and TRBJ1-5; the D is unclear. The CDR3 extends over 12 amino acids. The germline V and J ends were trimmed by 1 base and 6 bases, with 4 bases remaining between them. In germline, CDR1 is LNHDA, CDR2 SQIVND (reference sequence). The CDR3 protein is CASSIGSQPQHF. CDR3 nucleotides: TGTGCCAGTAGTATAGGCAGTCAGCCCCAGCATTTT.

V is TRBV5-1 and J is TRBJ2-3, with TRBD1 matching 8 bases. The CDR3 runs 15 residues. Germline CDR1 reads SGHRS; CDR2 reads YFSETQ. With 1 base clipped from V and 6 bases from J, the junction kept 7 bases outside the gene matches. As DNA, the CDR3 is TGCGCCAGCAGCTTGCAGGACAGGGCAGGGGATACGCAGTATTTT. Translation: CASSLQDRAGDTQYF.

The V gene is TRBV9, the J gene TRBJ1-1; D remains unclear. V dropped 4 bases and J dropped 3 bases, with 10 bases sitting between them. The CDR3 runs to 13 residues. CDR1 and CDR2 from the germline V gene are SGDLS and YYNGEE. The CDR3 protein is CASSPRGDTEAFF. The CDR3, as DNA: TGTGCCAGCAGCCCCCGCGGGGACACTGAAGCTTTCTTT.